This TCR beta chain was captured in a study of regulatory T cells in long-lasting Graves disease (dated by TCRdb to the early 2020s). For the wider study: Newly diagnosed Graves' disease patients had taken antithyroid drugs for less than 3 months. This study used TCR sequencing and RNA sequencing of peripheral blood to compare persistent Graves' disease patients against newly diagnosed Graves' disease patients. The study was registered as a clinical trial and conducted in China. A total of 33 samples underwent TCR sequencing, from about 13 patients with persistent Graves' disease and approximately 20 patients with newly diagnosed Graves' disease. Study-level results and caveats: Compared with newly diagnosed patients, patients with persistent Graves' disease had lower TCR Shannon entropy and fewer highly expanded clones, which suggests clonal expansion. The study examined only peripheral blood because the primary lesion, thyroid tissue, could not be accessed. Preferential use of TRBV28, TRBJ1-2 and TRBJ2-5 was observed in persistent disease, whereas TRBV20-1 and TRBJ2-1 were favored in newly diagnosed disease. Only the TCR beta chain was sequenced and analyzed. The authors acknowledged the small sample size as a limitation that may reduce accuracy. A larger number of public clonotypes was shared among persistent patients (over 2,500) than among newly diagnosed patients (more than 850).

Receptors were amplified or captured by multiplex PCR. Sequencing was performed on an Illumina HiSeq 4000. To build TCR beta libraries, CDR3 regions were amplified by Arm-PCR using iRepertoire HTBI primers. PCR products were gel purified before sequencing. Turning to the authors' computational methods: A total of fewer than 70 TRBV and approximately 15 TRBJ segments were identified across samples and were used for gene usage analysis of CDR3 amino acid clonotypes. COPE and FqMerger were used to merge filtered high-quality paired reads into contigs. Contigs were aligned with BLAST to IMGT TRBV, TRBD and TRBJ reference genes, and CDR3 was defined per IMGT. Highly expanded clones were defined as clonotypes with a frequency above 0.1%. Shannon entropy was used to measure repertoire diversity, and the Gini coefficient was used to measure V-J evenness. A clonotype was considered public if more than one individual shared it. The public sequencing data were trimmed at Q25 with fastp and processed into clonotypes with MiXCR by TCRdb, which kept only in-frame beta chains. A single entry per CDR3 protein holds the most common genes and DNA from its merged rows. The authors' filters were not applied to this entry. Present in this sample are 400,000 to 500,000 distinct CDR3 sequences, 15% of which were seen just once. The top ten constitute approximately 15% of the sample.

This clonotype came up a few times. The antigen it binds to is not known. No base qualities exist here, and no much larger clone lies one base off it. From cysteine to phenylalanine, the CDR3 is 13 amino acids long. The kept DNA is CDR3 alone, 39 bases in frame from the first base. At the junction V is shortened by 6 bases and J by 9 bases, with 12 bases in between. The meaning of the sample's time point label: newly diagnosed GD, antithyroid drugs for less than 3 months. RNA was extracted from PBMCs in TRIzol for both TCR sequencing and RNA sequencing. The diagnosis of Graves' disease followed American Thyroid Association guidelines. Recruitment of patients was carried out at an endocrinology department in Xi'an, China. Each patient gave approximately 9.7 milliliters of peripheral blood, collected in an EDTA anticoagulant tube. Ficoll Paque Plus density gradient separation was used to isolate PBMCs, and no additional T cell sorting was done. RNA quality was checked with an Agilent 2100 Bioanalyzer and agarose gel, and concentration with a NanoDrop 2000.

A further study also used this sample, focusing on T cells in Graves' hyperthyroidism and ophthalmopathy. Reported in the second study: A patient counted as having stable Graves' hyperthyroidism if no progression to ophthalmopathy occurred over 18 months of follow-up. The hyperthyroidism patients were between 18 and 65 years old and newly diagnosed, with a disease duration of less than 2 months. Patients with uncontrolled infections, other autoimmune diseases, pregnancy or lactation were excluded. Diagnoses were established on the basis of clinical symptoms, serum thyroxine and TRAb, thyroid ultrasound, and orbital computed tomography. A first-round RT-PCR of the TCR CDR3 used the HTBI primer set with the Qiagen OneStep RT-PCR kit. Most expanded thyroid clonotypes (frequency above 0.001) were also detected in blood, a finding suggesting that blood repertoires may reflect thyroid immune responses. A model built on a 13 V-J signature distinguished ophthalmopathy from stable hyperthyroidism, reaching 85% to 90% sensitivity and about 81% specificity in cross-validation and 80%/75% in testing. In validation, the model predicted progression to ophthalmopathy a median of roughly 6.1 months before onset, with roughly 68% sensitivity and about 75% specificity. TCR V-J signatures able to tell the groups apart were searched for in a discovery cohort of 100 patients, of whom over 40 had Graves' ophthalmopathy and around 58 had stable Graves' hyperthyroidism. An independent validation cohort of fewer than 20 hyperthyroidism patients and 17 patients who later progressed to ophthalmopathy tested prospective prediction of ophthalmopathy. The 90 to 100 discovery patients were randomly divided into training and test sets at a 7:3 ratio. Thyroid tissue and blood T-cell repertoires from roughly six Graves' hyperthyroidism patients were also compared in the study. After sampling, hyperthyroidism patients received methimazole starting at 30 mg daily, and ophthalmopathy patients received high-dose intravenous methylprednisolone. Libraries were constructed in a second round of multiplex PCR, after which size selection and purification were carried out. The libraries were sequenced on an Illumina HiSeq2000 using paired-end 100 bp reads. Raw data were processed with SOAPnuke, discarding reads with adapters, uncalled bases, mean Phred below 15, or no exact constant-primer or identifier match. High-quality paired reads were merged using COPE v1.2.5, and each unique nucleotide sequence was defined as a clonotype. MiTCR v1.1 was used to align the clonotypes against IMGT TRBV, TRBD and TRBJ reference segments. Analysis was restricted to V-J combinations with a frequency above 0.0001, which covered roughly 99% of repertoires. The TCS score was defined as the ratio of F50 (clonal expansion) to E x V (chaos), calculated using BLOSUM62-based TCRdist between CDR3 peptides within each V-J. Welch's t-statistics and random forest reduced 450 to 600 V-J features to roughly 13, which were used in a naive Bayes classifier (R e1071). Sample size was not statistically predetermined, and blinding of investigators to group allocation was not performed. TCR Vbeta CDR3 sequencing of around 130 peripheral blood samples (fewer than 45 ophthalmopathy, 70 to 85 hyperthyroidism and some 17 progressor patients) is reported in the paper.

Specimen: peripheral blood mononuclear cells (PBMCs), collected at new diagnosis, from a patient treated with antithyroid drugs. This TCR derives from a woman in her 30s with Graves disease. Donor details come from another sample of the same person, matched by shared clones. This sequence uses TRBV12-3 or TRBV12-4 and TRBJ1-6; the D segment cannot be called with confidence. CDR3 reads: CASRLTSGSPLHF. The nucleotide sequence is TGTGCCAGCAGGTTAACTAGTGGTTCACCCCTCCACTTT.